This paragraph reports one TCR beta chain. The V and J ends lost 3 bases and 7 bases, in that order; junction bases with no gene match: 9. This CDR3 is 17 amino acids long. Germline-derived CDR1 and CDR2 are SGHTA and FQGNSA. This entry belongs to a study of human thymus T cells. Clones were read by immunoSEQ multiplex PCR, and TCRdb kept only the in-frame ones, dropping some. Here the sample spans 78,000 or so clones, about 96% being singletons. In corrective heart surgery, resections were taken, and these provided the thymus tissue. Healthy Finnish infants undergoing corrective surgery for congenital heart defects were the donors.

The TCR sequence derives from a boy in the first two years of life with a congenital heart defect but otherwise immunologically healthy. The specimen was thymus tissue. The rearrangement uses TRBV7-2 and TRBJ2-3, with 14 bases aligning to TRBD2. The CDR3 sequence: CASSLGRLAGGLHTQYF. CDR3 sequence (DNA): TGTGCCAGCAGCTTGGGCCGACTAGCGGGGGGGCTCCATACGCAGTATTTT.